The entry that follows covers one TCR beta chain sequence. Assay used: immunoSEQ multiplex PCR; TCRdb lists only in-frame clones, some missing. The table has more than 300,000 clones, about 92% seen once. The data are from a study of blood T cell repertoires in COVID-19. Ages ranged from roughly 18 to 100 years, with residence in under 25 US areas. Membership in each cohort depended on participant-reported clinical history. Germline V lookup: CDR1 LNHDA, CDR2 SQIVND (reference sequence). There are 13 residues in the CDR3. Between the trimmed V and J ends, which lost 3 bases and 11 bases, there was a span of 14 bases.

The chain combines TRBV19 with TRBJ2-1; D gene unclear. The receptor comes from a woman in her 30s who had recovered from COVID-19. Sequences were obtained from PBMCs or T cells enriched from blood (not recorded which). The CDR3, as DNA: TGTGCCAGTAGTATTTCGGCGGCAGAGAAGCAGTTCTTC. It codes for CASSISAAEKQFF.